One sample yielded the 22 T cell receptor beta chains listed below, sequenced in a study of blood T cell repertoires in COVID-19. The repertoire was sequenced with immunoSEQ multiplex PCR; TCRdb's copy has only in-frame clones and lacks some. Among 150,000 to 200,000 clones listed, 70% to 90% were seen once. Sample: peripheral blood. These receptor sequences come from a woman older than 75 in a cohort sampled during active or convalescent COVID-19.

The chain uses TRBV6-5 and TRBJ2-5, with 7 bases lining up with TRBD1. J gave up 4 bases and V 6 bases, and 8 bases lay outside the gene matches. Germline-derived CDR1 and CDR2 are MNHEY and SVGAGI. This CDR3 contains 14 residues. The CDR3 sequence is CASSARGLGETQYF. The CDR3 DNA is TGTGCCAGCAGCGCTAGGGGGCTTGGAGAGACCCAGTACTTC.

The chain uses TRBV28 and TRBJ1-1, with 7 bases fitting TRBD1. The junction had 5 bases not matched to a gene; V was cut back by 2 bases and J by 5 bases. The CDR3 has 14 residues. Germline CDR1 reads MDHEN; CDR2 reads SYDVKM. The CDR3 sequence is CASSLTGVRTEAFF. CDR3 in DNA: TGTGCCAGCAGTTTAACAGGGGTGAGGACTGAAGCTTTCTTT.

This rearrangement joins TRBV24-1 to TRBJ1-1, with D perhaps TRBD1 (6 bases). Germline CDR1 reads KGHDR; CDR2 reads SFDVKD. The CDR3 length is 16 residues. The V end was cut by 3 bases, the J end by 1 base, with 14 bases between. CDR3 region: CATSDEAGAQNTEAFF. The CDR3 DNA reads TGTGCCACCAGTGATGAAGCGGGGGCGCAGAACACTGAAGCTTTCTTT.

The CDR3 bases are TGTGCCAGCAGCGCTGCCCCGAGGGGGAGCACTGAAGCTTTCTTT. Translation: CASSAAPRGSTEAFF. The rearrangement uses TRBV9 and TRBJ1-1; maybe TRBD1 (6 bases). CDR3 length: 15 residues. Trimming removed 3 bases from V and 4 bases from J, with 16 bases in between. CDR1 SGDLS and CDR2 YYNGEE come from the germline V gene.

This chain links TRBV7-2 with TRBJ2-3, with 9 bases lining up with TRBD2. With V trimmed by 3 bases and J by 1 base, 11 bases remained unmatched. This CDR3 is 18 amino acids long. Germline V gene sequence: CDR1 SGHTA, CDR2 FQGNSA. The CDR3 DNA reads TGTGCCAGCAGCTTTTGGGGAGCGGGGGGCCCCCGCACAGATACGCAGTATTTT. Its translation is CASSFWGAGGPRTDTQYF. Full variable domain (remainder filled in from reference TRBV7-2 and TRBJ2-3): GAGVSQSPSNKVTEKGKDVELRCDPISGHTALYWYRQSLGQGLEFLIYFQGNSAPDKSGLPSDRFSAERTGGSVSTLTIQRTQQEDSAVYLCASSFWGAGGPRTDTQYFGPGTRLTVL.

This clone was detected a few times. Relative to the germline gene, one junction end is altered; a read error may explain this. This rearrangement joins TRBV20-1 to TRBJ2-4; D perhaps matches TRBD1 (6 bases). This CDR3 region has 17 residues. Germline CDR1 reads DFQATT; CDR2 reads SNEGSKA (reference sequence). The CDR3 sequence is CSASSRVLGSGTPTKIF. CDR3 in DNA: TGCAGTGCTAGTAGTAGGGTCCTAGGGTCCGGGACACCCACAAAAATCTTC.

The V and J genes are TRBV29-1 and TRBJ1-2; TRBD1 matches at 9 bases. Germline lookup yields CDR1 SQVTM and CDR2 ANQGSEA. This CDR3 spans 14 amino acids. The ends lost 5 bases at V and 8 bases at J; junction bases unmatched: 12. In DNA, the CDR3 is TGCAGCGTTAAAGCCGGGACAGGGATCCGCGGCTACACCTTC. It encodes CSVKAGTGIRGYTF.

V gene TRBV6-2 or TRBV6-3 combines with J gene TRBJ2-1; the match to TRBD2 covers 10 bases. Germline V lookup: CDR1 MNHEY, CDR2 SVGEGT. This CDR3 has 17 amino acids. V lost 0 bases and J lost 6; bases outside the gene matches: 8. CDR3 residues: CASSYSPRAGGSNEQFF. CDR3 DNA sequence: TGTGCCAGCAGTTACTCCCCCCGAGCGGGGGGGTCCAATGAGCAGTTCTTC.

The chain is built from TRBV29-1 and TRBJ1-1, with a possible D match to TRBD1 (6 bases). V lost 3 bases and J lost 3, with 11 bases in between. The CDR3 extends over 13 amino acids. CDR1 and CDR2 from the germline V gene are SQVTM and ANQGSEA. CDR3 coding DNA: TGCAGCGTTGATACAGGGTTATACACTGAAGCTTTCTTT. Its translation is CSVDTGLYTEAFF. The whole variable domain, remainder taken from reference TRBV29-1 and TRBJ1-1, is SAVISQKPSRDICQRGTSLTIQCQVDSQVTMMFWYRQQPGQSLTLIATANQGSEATYESGFVIDKFPISRPNLTFSTLTVSNMSPEDSSIYLCSVDTGLYTEAFFGQGTRLTVV.

The chain has TRBV5-8 and TRBJ1-1, with D maybe TRBD1 (5 bases). CDR3 size: 16 residues. Trimming pared 1 base from V and 3 bases from J, leaving 16 bases between. Germline loops: CDR1 SGHTS, CDR2 YDEGEE. The CDR3 DNA sequence: TGTGCCAGCAGCTTGAAACAGGAGTTATATGACACTGAAGCTTTCTTT. Residues: CASSLKQELYDTEAFF.

This rearrangement joins TRBV6-5 to TRBJ1-2; D unclear. The CDR3 totals 13 residues. Germline CDR1 reads MNHEY; CDR2 reads SVGAGI. Trimming stripped 6 bases from V and 8 bases from J, with 16 bases between. Here the CDR3 reads CASRPGIWEGYTF. CDR3 DNA: TGTGCCAGCAGGCCGGGGATTTGGGAAGGCTACACCTTC.

DNA for the CDR3: TGTGCCTGGTCCAGGGGGCGCCGCGGCTACACCTTC. Its protein product is CAWSRGRRGYTF. The chain couples TRBV30 to TRBJ1-2; 8 bases line up with TRBD1. J gave up 8 bases and V 5 bases, and 7 bases lay outside the gene matches. The CDR3 totals 12 residues. CDR1 and CDR2 from the germline V gene are GTSNPN and SVGIG (reference sequence).

The sample holds one count of this clone. This sequence joins TRBV12-3 or TRBV12-4 and TRBJ1-2; D is undetermined. The V end lost 5 bases, the J end lost 0 bases, and 4 bases lay between the germline ends. The CDR3 runs to 12 residues. The CDR3 here is CASSNTNYGYTF. The DNA for the CDR3 is TGTGCCAGCAGTAACACTAACTATGGCTACACCTTC.

V and J are TRBV7-8 and TRBJ2-5, with D possibly matching TRBD2 (6 bases). V gave up 2 bases and J gave up 2 bases, with 15 bases separating them. The CDR3 length is 16 residues. Germline V lookup: CDR1 SGHVS, CDR2 FQNEAQ. CDR3: CASSLWGGNTQETQYF. For the CDR3, the DNA is TGTGCCAGCAGCTTATGGGGCGGGAACACACAAGAGACCCAGTACTTC.

The rearrangement uses TRBV19 and TRBJ2-3, with 10 positions matching TRBD2. Germline V gives CDR1 LNHDA, CDR2 SQIVND (reference sequence). The V segment lost 3 bases and the J segment 3 bases; nucleotides outside the gene matches: 9. This CDR3 is 17 amino acids long. CDR3 DNA sequence: TGTGCCAGTAGTATCCGCTCTCTAGCGGGAGTGACAGATACGCAGTATTTT. The encoded protein is CASSIRSLAGVTDTQYF.

V usage is TRBV9 and J usage is TRBJ2-3; 7 bases agree with TRBD2. Germline values: CDR1 SGDLS, CDR2 YYNGEE. V was pared by 3 bases and J by 8 bases, with 12 bases of the junction left unmatched. The CDR3 spans 15 residues. This chain's CDR3 is CASSARPILAGTQYF. In nucleotides, the CDR3 is TGTGCCAGCAGCGCGAGACCAATATTAGCGGGTACGCAGTATTTT.

The rearrangement links TRBV19 to TRBJ1-1, with D unclear. Germline loops: CDR1 LNHDA, CDR2 SQIVND (reference sequence). The V end was cut by 8 bases, the J end by 1 base, with 8 bases between. The CDR3 totals 12 residues. The CDR3 DNA sequence: TGTGCCAGTCGAGGGTGGAACACTGAAGCTTTCTTT. The encoded protein is CASRGWNTEAFF.

The chain combines TRBV19 with TRBJ2-3, with a possible D match to TRBD1 (6 bases). CDR1 is LNHDA, CDR2 SQIVND, per germline (reference sequence). V shed 1 base and J shed 2 bases, with 19 bases lying between them. CDR3 size: 18 residues. CDR3 protein: CASSIVAPRGRNTDTQYF. CDR3 in DNA: TGTGCCAGTAGTATAGTGGCCCCCAGGGGACGAAACACAGATACGCAGTATTTT.

The genes are TRBV27 and TRBJ1-4; 11 nucleotides agree with TRBD1. Per germline, CDR1 MNHEY and CDR2 SMNVEV (reference sequence). This CDR3 is built from 13 residues. Trimming removed 5 bases from V and 9 bases from J; junction bases left unmatched: 2. The CDR3 DNA is TGTGCCAGCAGTGGGACAGGGGGGAAAAAACTGTTTTTT. It codes for CASSGTGGKKLFF.

The rearrangement uses TRBV5-4 and TRBJ2-3; 15 bases are shared with TRBD2. V shed 0 bases and J 3 bases; nucleotides not matched to a gene: 2. Germline CDR1 is SGHNT and CDR2 is YYREEE (reference sequence). CDR3 length equals 17 residues. The DNA for the CDR3 is TGTGCCAGCAGCTTGGTGGGACTAGCGGGAGGAACAGATACGCAGTATTTT. Protein sequence: CASSLVGLAGGTDTQYF. Full variable domain (missing parts from reference TRBV5-4 and TRBJ2-3): ETGVTQSPTHLIKTRGQQVTLRCSSQSGHNTVSWYQQALGQGPQFIFQYYREEENGRGNFPPRFSGLQFPNYSSELNVNALELDDSALYLCASSLVGLAGGTDTQYFGPGTRLTVL.

The V call is TRBV18, the J call TRBJ1-3; D uncertain. Germline V gene lookup returns CDR1 KGHSH and CDR2 LQKENI. The CDR3 runs 16 residues. V lost 2 bases and J 7 bases, leaving 18 bases between the germline ends. CDR3 in DNA: TGTGCCAGCTCACCATTCGCCCGAGACACTCTGAACACCATATATTTT. Protein sequence: CASSPFARDTLNTIYF. The whole variable domain, remainder taken from reference TRBV18 and TRBJ1-3, is NAGVMQNPRHLVRRRGQEARLRCSPMKGHSHVYWYRQLPEEGLKFMVYLQKENIIDESGMPKERFSAEFPKEGPSILRIQQVVRGDSAAYFCASSPFARDTLNTIYFGEGSWLTVV.

The chain recombines TRBV6-2 or TRBV6-3 with TRBJ1-5; TRBD1 aligns across 9 bases. This CDR3 contains 17 residues. Unmatched junction bases numbered 6, after V lost 2 bases and J lost 1 base. Germline loops: CDR1 MNHEY, CDR2 SVGEGT. The CDR3 sequence is CASSYGQGYLSNQPQHF. The CDR3, as DNA: TGTGCCAGCAGTTACGGACAGGGGTACTTAAGCAATCAGCCCCAGCATTTT.